What follows is one T cell receptor beta chain and its context. In this sample, this clonotype turned up many times. The specificity of this receptor is unknown. Base qualities are not at hand, and no much larger clone is one base apart. Stable Graves' hyperthyroidism was defined as no progression to ophthalmopathy during 18 months of follow-up. Hyperthyroidism patients were newly diagnosed, had a disease duration of under 2 months, and were aged 18 to 65 years. The study excluded patients with uncontrolled infections, other autoimmune diseases, pregnancy or lactation. Diagnoses were established on the basis of clinical symptoms, serum thyroxine and TRAb, thyroid ultrasound, and orbital computed tomography. Ficoll-Paque density gradient centrifugation was used to isolate PBMCs from approximately 10 ml of fresh peripheral blood. Total RNA was extracted with Trizol reagent, and quality was checked on an Agilent 2100 Bioanalyzer.

These data belong to a study of T cells in Graves' hyperthyroidism and ophthalmopathy (dated by TCRdb to the late 2010s). The study in broad terms: Peripheral blood was sampled at the time of initial diagnosis, prior to any treatment. To identify distinguishing TCR V-J signatures, a discovery cohort of 95 to 100 patients was used, comprising 40 to 45 with Graves' ophthalmopathy and roughly 60 with stable Graves' hyperthyroidism. Prospective prediction of ophthalmopathy was tested in an independent validation cohort consisting of fewer than 20 hyperthyroidism patients and some 15 patients who later progressed to ophthalmopathy. For training and testing, the 100 or so patients in the discovery cohort were randomly divided in a 7:3 ratio. In several Graves' hyperthyroidism patients, the study also compared T-cell repertoires from thyroid tissue with T-cell repertoires from blood. Once sampling was done, hyperthyroidism patients were given methimazole at a starting dose of 30 mg daily, whereas ophthalmopathy patients were given high-dose intravenous methylprednisolone. TCR Vbeta CDR3 sequencing of 120 to 150 peripheral blood samples (roughly 43 ophthalmopathy, around 80 hyperthyroidism and roughly 17 progressor patients) is reported in the paper. The paper as a whole reports these results and caveats: Most expanded thyroid clonotypes (frequency above 0.001) were also detected in blood, a finding suggesting that blood repertoires may reflect thyroid immune responses. A model built on a 13 V-J signature distinguished ophthalmopathy from stable hyperthyroidism, reaching 85% to 90% sensitivity and under 84% specificity in cross-validation and 80%/75% in testing. No statistical method was used to set the sample size in advance, and investigators knew the group allocation. In validation, the model predicted progression to ophthalmopathy with just under 71% sensitivity and less than 75% specificity, a median of around six months before onset.

The TCR beta CDR3 regions were amplified from RNA transcripts. The first round of RT-PCR for the TCR CDR3 was performed with the HTBI primer set and the Qiagen OneStep RT-PCR kit. Libraries were constructed in a second round of multiplex PCR, after which size selection and purification were performed. Libraries were sequenced paired-end with 100 bp reads on an Illumina HiSeq2000. The original methods were these. SOAPnuke was used to process the raw data, removing reads that contained adapters or uncalled bases, had a mean Phred below 15, or lacked an exact match to the constant primer or identifier. High-quality paired reads were merged with COPE v1.2.5, and unique nucleotide sequences were defined as clonotypes. MiTCR v1.1 was used to align the clonotypes against IMGT TRBV, TRBD and TRBJ reference segments. Only V-J combinations with frequency above 0.0001, covering 99% to 99.2% of repertoires, were analysed. The TCS score was defined as the ratio of F50 (clonal expansion) to E x V (chaos), calculated using BLOSUM62-based TCRdist between CDR3 peptides within each V-J. Welch's t-statistics and random forest reduced several hundred V-J features to 10 to 15, which were used in a naive Bayes classifier (R e1071). TCRdb reprocessing: public reads trimmed at Q25 with fastp, clones called with MiXCR, in-frame beta chains kept. One record per CDR3 amino acid sequence lists the most common genes and DNA. Here the V and J calls rest on TCRdb's processing, not on the authors' analysis. This sample comprises a few hundred thousand distinct CDR3 sequences, about 15% of them detected only once. Roughly 7.3% of the sample is taken by the ten largest.

CDR1 SNHLY and CDR2 FYNNEI were looked up in the germline V gene. V loses 4 bases, J loses 5 bases, and the germline ends lie 18 bases apart. The CDR3, from cysteine to phenylalanine, totals 15 residues. The sequence is cut down to CDR3 DNA, 45 bases in frame from base 1. The receptor was derived from a woman aged 30 to 39 with Graves' hyperthyroidism. The rearrangement combines TRBV2 with TRBJ2-7, and the D gene may be TRBD2, 6 bases matching. The sequencing input was blood. The CDR3 amino acid sequence is: CASSGTSGTRDEQYF. The nucleotide sequence is TGTGCCAGCAGTGGAACGTCCGGGACTCGCGACGAGCAGTACTTC.